This T cell receptor (beta chain) was sequenced for a study of T cell responses to AZD1222 COVID-19 vaccine. Notes on the study in general: Donors were largely white British and mainly female; clonal diversity was possibly underestimated. Vaccination with two AZD1222 doses was followed by a rise in Spike-specific TCR breadth and depth.

CDR3 length: 17 residues. Germline V gene sequence: CDR1 MNHEY, CDR2 SVGEGT. Trimming cost V 0 bases and J 0 bases, with 14 bases left between them. To note about this clone: Its matching antigen is unknown.

The assay was immunoSEQ multiplex PCR, and TCRdb's table has in-frame clones only and misses some. The repertoire holds 100,000 to 140,000 clones, around 91% seen once, with roughly a fifth in the top ten. The receptor was derived from an adult in good health. V usage is TRBV6-2 or TRBV6-3 and J usage is TRBJ1-2, with D unresolved. The specimen was peripheral blood, collected on day 0 of AZD1222 vaccination. The CDR3 nucleotides read TGTGCCAGCAGTTACTCGGACGTGATAGCTGCTAACTATGGCTACACCTTC. As protein: CASSYSDVIAANYGYTF.